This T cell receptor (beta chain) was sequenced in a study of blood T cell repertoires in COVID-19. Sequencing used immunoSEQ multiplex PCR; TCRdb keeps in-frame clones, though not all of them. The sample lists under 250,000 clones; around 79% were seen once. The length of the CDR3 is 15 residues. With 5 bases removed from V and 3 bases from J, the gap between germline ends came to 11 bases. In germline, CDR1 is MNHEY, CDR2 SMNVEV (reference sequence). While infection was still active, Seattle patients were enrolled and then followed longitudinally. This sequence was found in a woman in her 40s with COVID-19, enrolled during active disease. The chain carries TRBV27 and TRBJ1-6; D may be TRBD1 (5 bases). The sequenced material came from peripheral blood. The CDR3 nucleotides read TGTGCCAGCAGTCCAGGACAAGGCTATAATTCACCCCTCCACTTT. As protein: CASSPGQGYNSPLHF.